Sequencing of this T cell receptor beta chain was carried out in a study of blood T cell repertoires in COVID-19. About the research overall: Acute and convalescent COVID-19 specimens originated in the United States, Italy and Spain. PBMCs, B-cell-depleted T cells, or T cells were the source of the cDNA or gDNA that made up the material.

This clone is a singleton in its sample. Profiling relied on immunoSEQ multiplex PCR, and the TCRdb table lists in-frame clones only, not all of them. The repertoire consists of about 58,000 clones, with around 87% occurring once and the leading ten covering approximately 13%. The V gene end was trimmed by 2 bases and the J gene end by 7 bases; junction bases not matched to a gene: 8. This CDR3 is 16 amino acids long. Germline-derived CDR1 and CDR2 are MDHEN and SYDVKM. This chain joins TRBV28 and TRBJ1-4, with 9 bases fitting TRBD1. The sample comprised peripheral blood. The sequence was collected from a man between 60 and 70 years old with active COVID-19. The CDR3 loop reads CASSLRRDRVFEKLFF. The DNA for the CDR3 is TGTGCCAGCAGTTTACGCCGGGACAGGGTTTTTGAAAAACTGTTTTTT. Full variable domain (missing parts from reference TRBV28 and TRBJ1-4): DVKVTQSSRYLVKRTGEKVFLECVQDMDHENMFWYRQDPGLGLRLIYFSYDVKMKEKGDIPEGYSVSREKKERFSLILESASTNQTSMYLCASSLRRDRVFEKLFFGSGTQLSVL.